The next 12 T cell receptor beta chains were all read from a single sample in a study of regulatory T cells in long-lasting Graves disease. Researchers made TCR beta libraries by using iRepertoire HTBI primers and running Arm-PCR on CDR3 regions. Each CDR3 protein is one row after TCRdb ran MiXCR on the multiplex PCR reads. Counted here are over 300,000 distinct CDR3 sequences, about 18% occurring once; the ten biggest clones make up approximately 31%. As to time point: persistent/refractory GD, antithyroid drugs over 5 years with positive TRAb. The TCR library was made from RNA extracted from PBMCs. The sample in question was peripheral blood mononuclear cells (PBMCs), obtained when the disease was refractory, from a patient treated with antithyroid drugs. These receptors were obtained from a female donor with Graves disease.

This clonotype has a handful of counts. A much larger clone lies a single base off, so this may be a read error. The chain combines TRBV28 with TRBJ1-2, with D perhaps matching TRBD1 (5 bases). In germline, CDR1 is MDHEN, CDR2 SYDVKM. The length of the CDR3 is 15 residues. CDR3 nucleotides: TGTACCAGCAGTTTACCAGCAGGGCCCAACTATGGCTACACCTTC. It encodes CTSSLPAGPNYGYTF.

The chain links TRBV5-6 to TRBJ2-7; 11 bases are shared with TRBD1. The CDR3 spans 16 residues. Germline trimming cut 3 bases from V and 4 bases from J; bases unmatched to any gene: 9. Germline V gene data show CDR1 as SGHDT and CDR2 as YYEEEE. CDR3 loop: CASSSGTGGFLYEQYF. CDR3 in DNA: TGTGCCAGCAGCTCGGGGACAGGGGGTTTTCTTTACGAGCAGTACTTC.

The chain uses TRBV7-9 and TRBJ2-1; TRBD2 matches at 14 bases. V shed 5 bases and J 3 bases; nucleotides not matched to a gene: 3. This CDR3 has 16 amino acids. Germline-derived CDR1 and CDR2 are SEHNR and FQNEAQ (reference sequence). The CDR3 DNA reads TGTGCCAGCAGCGACGGGACTAGCGGGGGCTACAATGAGCAGTTCTTC. This codes for CASSDGTSGGYNEQFF.

This clonotype was seen at least ten times. The chain recombines TRBV2 with TRBJ2-5; 10 bases line up with TRBD2. The CDR3 has 17 residues. V shed 3 bases, J shed 5 bases, and the junction held 12 bases outside the gene matches. The germline V gene has CDR1 SNHLY and CDR2 FYNNEI. CDR3 in amino acids: CASSDLAGALRGETQYF. The CDR3 DNA sequence: TGTGCCAGCAGTGATCTAGCGGGGGCCTTACGGGGGGAGACCCAGTACTTC.

This clonotype was detected many times. The chain carries TRBV10-3 and TRBJ1-5; no reliable D call. The CDR3 length is 13 residues. The V end lost 8 bases, the J end lost 4 bases, and 12 bases lay between the germline ends. CDR1 and CDR2 (germline): ENHRY, SYGVKD. CDR3 loop: CAIGLTRNQPQHF. For the CDR3, the DNA is TGTGCCATCGGGCTTACGAGAAATCAGCCCCAGCATTTT.

This clonotype was found a few times. This chain links TRBV7-3 with TRBJ1-5, with D uncertain. The CDR3 runs to 15 residues. Germline V gene sequence: CDR1 SGHTA, CDR2 FQGTGA. V was shortened by 5 bases and J by 5 bases, with 16 bases between the two germline ends. The CDR3 sequence is CASSAETNRDQPQHF. In DNA form, the CDR3 reads TGTGCCAGCAGCGCAGAGACCAACCGGGATCAGCCCCAGCATTTT.

This clonotype was picked up many times. This rearrangement joins TRBV19 to TRBJ2-7; TRBD2 aligns across 14 bases. Germline values: CDR1 LNHDA, CDR2 SQIVND (reference sequence). V lost 4 bases to trimming and J lost 5 bases; unmatched junction nucleotides: 1. The CDR3 is 14 amino acids. CDR3 loop: CASSKGLAGDEQYF. Written as DNA, the CDR3 is TGTGCCAGTAGTAAGGGACTAGCGGGGGACGAGCAGTACTTC.

This clonotype was seen at least ten times. The J gene is TRBJ2-5, the V gene TRBV10-3, with 7 bases matching TRBD2. CDR3 length: 16 amino acids. Germline CDR1 ENHRY, CDR2 SYGVKD. With 8 bases clipped from V and 0 bases from J, the junction kept 12 bases outside the gene matches. CDR3 loop: CAIGGGTNLNQETQYF. The DNA for the CDR3 is TGTGCCATCGGTGGTGGGACTAACCTCAACCAAGAGACCCAGTACTTC.

Many counts were recorded for this clonotype. The chain combines TRBV6-2 or TRBV6-3 with TRBJ2-5, with D uncertain. V dropped 0 bases and J dropped 5 bases, with 13 bases sitting between them. Germline CDR1 reads MNHEY; CDR2 reads SVGEGT. This CDR3 has 15 residues. Here the CDR3 DNA reads TGTGCCAGCAGTTACTCGAGGTGGGGTGAGGAGACCCAGTACTTC. Encoded protein: CASSYSRWGEETQYF.

This clonotype showed up just a few times. The chain has TRBV7-9 and TRBJ2-5; 7 bases fit TRBD2. V shed 0 bases, J shed 5 bases, and the junction held 6 bases outside the gene matches. Per the germline V gene, CDR1 is SEHNR and CDR2 is FQNEAQ (reference sequence). The CDR3 length is 15 residues. The CDR3 sequence: CASSLAGGTKETQYF. For the CDR3, the DNA is TGTGCCAGCAGCTTAGCGGGGGGGACTAAGGAGACCCAGTACTTC.

This clonotype has at least ten counts. This chain connects TRBV2 to TRBJ2-5; the D gene could be TRBD1 or TRBD2 (6 bases each). Germline V gives CDR1 SNHLY, CDR2 FYNNEI. The CDR3 extends over 15 amino acids. V was cut by 5 bases and J by 5 bases, with 18 bases left in between. The CDR3 here is CASSTRGPAGETQYF. The CDR3 DNA sequence: TGTGCCAGCAGTACCCGGGGGCCGGCAGGGGAGACCCAGTACTTC.

This clonotype was detected many times. The V call is TRBV6-1, the J call TRBJ1-1, with D possibly being TRBD1 (5 bases). V lost 8 bases and J lost 5, with 18 bases in between. This CDR3 has 14 amino acids. Looked up from germline, CDR1 is MNHNS and CDR2 is SASEGT. CDR3 sequence reads: CASAPGGTGTEAFF. The CDR3 DNA follows: TGTGCCAGCGCCCCGGGCGGGACGGGGACTGAAGCTTTCTTT.